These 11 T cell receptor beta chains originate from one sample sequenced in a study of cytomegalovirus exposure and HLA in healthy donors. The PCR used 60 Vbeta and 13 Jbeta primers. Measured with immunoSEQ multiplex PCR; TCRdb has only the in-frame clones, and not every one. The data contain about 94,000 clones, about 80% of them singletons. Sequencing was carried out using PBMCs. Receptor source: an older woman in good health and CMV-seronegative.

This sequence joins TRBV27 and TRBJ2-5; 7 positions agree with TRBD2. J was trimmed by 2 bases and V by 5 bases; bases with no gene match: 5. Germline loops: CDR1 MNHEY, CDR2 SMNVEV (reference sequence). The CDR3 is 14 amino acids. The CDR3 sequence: CASSPREGQETQYF. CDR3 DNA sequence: TGTGCCAGCAGTCCTAGGGAGGGTCAAGAGACCCAGTACTTC.

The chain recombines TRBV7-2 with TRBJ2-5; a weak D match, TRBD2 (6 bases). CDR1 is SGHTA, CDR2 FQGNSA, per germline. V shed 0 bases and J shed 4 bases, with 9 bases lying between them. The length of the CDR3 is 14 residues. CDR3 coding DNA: TGTGCCAGCAGCTTAGCGCTGGGAGGAGAGACCCAGTACTTC. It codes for CASSLALGGETQYF.

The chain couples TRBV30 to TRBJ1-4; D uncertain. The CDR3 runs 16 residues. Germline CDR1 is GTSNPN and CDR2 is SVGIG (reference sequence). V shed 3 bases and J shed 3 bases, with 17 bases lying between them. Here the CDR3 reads CAWSPAGDLANEKLFF. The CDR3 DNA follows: TGTGCCTGGAGCCCCGCCGGGGATCTGGCTAATGAAAAACTGTTTTTT.

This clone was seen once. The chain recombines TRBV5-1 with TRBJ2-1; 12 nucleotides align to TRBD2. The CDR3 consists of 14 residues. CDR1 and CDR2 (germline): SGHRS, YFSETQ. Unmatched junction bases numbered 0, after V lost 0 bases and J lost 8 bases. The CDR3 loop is CASSLGLAGDEQFF. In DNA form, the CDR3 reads TGCGCCAGCAGCTTGGGACTAGCGGGGGATGAGCAGTTCTTC. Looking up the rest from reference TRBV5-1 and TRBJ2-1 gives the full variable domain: KAGVTQTPRYLIKTRGQQVTLSCSPISGHRSVSWYQQTPGQGLQFLFEYFSETQRNKGNFPGRFSGRQFSNSRSEMNVSTLELGDSALYLCASSLGLAGDEQFFGPGTRLTVL.

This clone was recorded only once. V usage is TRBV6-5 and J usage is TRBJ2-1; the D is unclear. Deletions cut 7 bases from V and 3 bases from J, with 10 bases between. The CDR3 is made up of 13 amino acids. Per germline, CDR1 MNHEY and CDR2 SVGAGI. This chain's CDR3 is CASTPAIYNEQFF. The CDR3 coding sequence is TGTGCCAGCACCCCAGCGATCTACAATGAGCAGTTCTTC.

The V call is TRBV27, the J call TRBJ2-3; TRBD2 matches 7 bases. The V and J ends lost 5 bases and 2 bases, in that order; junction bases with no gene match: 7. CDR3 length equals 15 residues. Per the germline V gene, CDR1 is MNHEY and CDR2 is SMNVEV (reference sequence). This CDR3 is CASSPRDYHTDTQYF. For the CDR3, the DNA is TGTGCCAGCAGTCCTCGGGACTACCACACAGATACGCAGTATTTT.

In DNA, the CDR3 is TGTGCCAGCAGTGGGGGGGGGAGTGCCGGGGAGCTGTTTTTT. As protein: CASSGGGSAGELFF. V gene TRBV6-5 combines with J gene TRBJ2-2, with 7 bases that match TRBD2. Trimming at V came to 5 bases and at J to 6 bases, leaving 6 bases not matched to a gene. Germline loops: CDR1 MNHEY, CDR2 SVGAGI. The CDR3 covers 14 residues.

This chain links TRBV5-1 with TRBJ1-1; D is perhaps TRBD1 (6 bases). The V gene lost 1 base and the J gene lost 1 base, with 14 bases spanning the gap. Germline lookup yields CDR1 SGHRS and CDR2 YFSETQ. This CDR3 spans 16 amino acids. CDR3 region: CASSLMGASGNTEAFF. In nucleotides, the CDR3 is TGCGCCAGCAGCTTGATGGGGGCATCGGGGAACACTGAAGCTTTCTTT.

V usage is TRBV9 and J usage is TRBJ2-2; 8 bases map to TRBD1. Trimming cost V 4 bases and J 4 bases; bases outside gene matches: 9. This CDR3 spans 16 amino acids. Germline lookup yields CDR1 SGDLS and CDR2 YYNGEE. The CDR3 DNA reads TGTGCCAGCAGCCTGGAAGGACAGGGAGGCACCGGGGAGCTGTTTTTT. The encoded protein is CASSLEGQGGTGELFF.

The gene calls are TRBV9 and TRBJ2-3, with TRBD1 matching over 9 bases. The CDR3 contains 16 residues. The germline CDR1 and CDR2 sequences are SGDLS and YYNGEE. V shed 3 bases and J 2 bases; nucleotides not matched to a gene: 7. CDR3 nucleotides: TGTGCCAGCAGCGCTCACAGGGGGCTGAACACAGATACGCAGTATTTT. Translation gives CASSAHRGLNTDTQYF.

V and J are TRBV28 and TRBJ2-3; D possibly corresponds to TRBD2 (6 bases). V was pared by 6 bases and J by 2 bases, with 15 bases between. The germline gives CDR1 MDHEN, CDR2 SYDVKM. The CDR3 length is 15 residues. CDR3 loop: CASSRPTGVTDTQYF. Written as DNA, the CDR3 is TGTGCCAGCAGCCGGCCAACGGGAGTCACAGATACGCAGTATTTT.